The entry that follows covers one T cell receptor beta chain sequence. Assay: immunoSEQ multiplex PCR; the TCRdb copy retains only in-frame clones and omits some. This table has fewer than 150,000 clones, around 90% appearing once. The donors were part of the approximately 120-subject validation cohort, which stood apart from the approximately 700-subject first cohort. These data originate in a study of cytomegalovirus exposure and HLA in healthy donors. Trimming pared 11 bases from V and 0 bases from J, leaving 15 bases between. CDR3 length equals 14 residues. Per germline, CDR1 SNHLY and CDR2 FYNNEI.

The TCR comes from a woman in her late teens or twenties in good health and CMV-seropositive. This rearrangement joins TRBV2 to TRBJ2-3; D is undetermined. Sequencing was performed on PBMCs. This CDR3 reads CASNKGGSTDTQYF. The CDR3 DNA is TGTGCCTCAAATAAAGGCGGAAGCACAGATACGCAGTATTTT.